This note documents a single TCR beta chain sequence. A read error may produce the germline difference seen at one junction end. These data come from a study of control samples from healthy donors and cancer patients. This table comes from immunoSEQ multiplex PCR, and its TCRdb copy is limited to in-frame clones, with some not included. The profile shows 150,000 to 200,000 clones, roughly 91% of them singletons. This CDR3 has 15 residues. CDR1 and CDR2 (germline): MGHRA, YSYEKL. This chain links TRBV4-1 with TRBJ1-5, with 8 bases fitting TRBD1. Sequences were obtained from blood. This sequence was found in a man aged 18-30 years in good health. As DNA, the CDR3 is TGCGCCAGCAGTCAAGGGACAGGTCCATCTCAGCCCCAGCATTTT. It yields the protein CASSQGTGPSQPQHF.